The 7 T cell receptor beta chains listed next were all sequenced from one sample in a study of shared clonotypes between healthy human individuals. The protocol was immunoSEQ multiplex PCR, while the TCRdb copy is restricted to in-frame clones and leaves out a portion. The profile shows some 2 million clones, around 96% of them singletons. Positively selected for CCR7, the CD45RO-negative cells used as naive CD8 cells excluded terminally differentiated effector memory CD45RA+ cells. Sequences were obtained from naive CD8+ T cells sorted from blood. The receptors here all came from a man aged 18-30 years in good health.

V usage is TRBV27 and J usage is TRBJ1-3, with TRBD1 matching 9 bases. The CDR3 has 17 amino acids. Unmatched junction bases numbered 10, after V lost 5 bases and J lost 2 bases. Germline V gene data show CDR1 as MNHEY and CDR2 as SMNVEV (reference sequence). The CDR3 is CASSHRPGQGAGNTIYF. CDR3 in DNA: TGTGCCAGCAGTCATCGTCCGGGACAGGGAGCTGGAAACACCATATATTTT.

The V and J genes are TRBV27 and TRBJ1-3; D is undetermined. The V end was cut by 6 bases, the J end by 0 bases, with 15 bases between. This CDR3 comprises 16 residues. From germline, CDR1 is MNHEY and CDR2 SMNVEV (reference sequence). Here the CDR3 reads CASSPGAVHSGNTIYF. Written as DNA, the CDR3 is TGTGCCAGCAGCCCGGGTGCAGTTCACTCTGGAAACACCATATATTTT.

This chain joins TRBV6-1 and TRBJ1-4; maybe TRBD1 (5 bases). V dropped 6 bases and J dropped 8 bases, with 16 bases sitting between them. Germline CDR1 reads MNHNS; CDR2 reads SASEGT. This CDR3 is 14 amino acids long. CDR3 in amino acids: CASRSDSGEEKLFF. DNA for the CDR3: TGTGCCAGCAGATCTGACAGCGGGGAGGAAAAACTGTTTTTT.

The sample holds one count of this clone. The rearrangement joins TRBV29-1 to TRBJ2-1; TRBD1 or TRBD2 may be the D gene (5 bases each). The CDR3 totals 16 residues. V lost 6 bases and J 0 bases, leaving 18 bases between the germline ends. The germline CDR1 and CDR2 sequences are SQVTM and ANQGSEA. CDR3 DNA: TGCAGCGTACGGGGCGTTGCCTCATACTCCTACAATGAGCAGTTCTTC. As protein: CSVRGVASYSYNEQFF.

The genes are TRBV5-1 and TRBJ2-7, with D perhaps matching TRBD1 (6 bases). There are 13 residues in the CDR3. With 2 bases removed from V and 3 bases from J, the gap between germline ends came to 9 bases. Per germline, CDR1 SGHRS and CDR2 YFSETQ. CDR3 sequence reads: CASSFGQHYEQYF. The DNA of the CDR3 is TGCGCCAGCAGCTTTGGACAGCACTACGAGCAGTACTTC.

The CDR3 loop reads CASSRDRGYTF. CDR3 nucleotide sequence: TGTGCCAGTTCCCGGGACAGGGGATACACCTTC. This chain joins TRBV19 and TRBJ1-2, with TRBD1 identical over 10 bases. In germline, CDR1 is LNHDA, CDR2 SQIVND (reference sequence). There are 11 residues in the CDR3. V lost 8 bases, J lost 11 bases, and 5 bases stayed unmatched.

J is TRBJ2-5 and V is TRBV30, with 7 bases aligning to TRBD1. CDR1 is GTSNPN and CDR2 is SVGIG in the germline V gene (reference sequence). The CDR3 consists of 13 residues. The J segment lost 0 bases and the V segment lost 6 bases, leaving 4 bases of the junction unmatched. In DNA form, the CDR3 reads TGTGCCTGCGGACAGGACAACCAAGAGACCCAGTACTTC. Translation gives CACGQDNQETQYF.